This TCR beta chain appears in the sequencing data of a study of blood T cell repertoires in COVID-19. Study in general: Samples taken during acute and convalescent COVID-19 were collected in the United States, Italy and Spain. Sources were T cells, B-cell-depleted T cells, or PBMCs; the material itself was cDNA or gDNA.

This clone was picked up a small number of times. The method was immunoSEQ multiplex PCR; TCRdb's version includes in-frame clones alone and lacks a portion of them. The table records more than 250,000 clones, approximately 86% of them present only once. Germline V lookup: CDR1 GTSNPN, CDR2 SVGIG (reference sequence). CDR3 length: 14 residues. The V gene lost 4 bases and the J gene lost 2 bases, with 12 bases spanning the gap. The sequencing sample was made of PBMCs or T cells enriched from blood (not recorded which). The receptor's source is a woman aged 18-29 years who had recovered from COVID-19. The genes are TRBV30 and TRBJ1-5; no firm D call. The CDR3 nucleotides read TGTGCCTGGACCCGGGGTAGGGGCAATCAGCCCCAGCATTTT. This gives the protein CAWTRGRGNQPQHF.